What follows is one T cell receptor (beta chain) and its context. A junction boundary mismatches the germline segment, possibly from a read error. The CDR3 contains 15 residues. CDR1 SGHNT and CDR2 YYREEE come from the germline V gene (reference sequence). This entry comes from a study of blood T cell repertoires in COVID-19. Sequencing was performed with immunoSEQ multiplex PCR; in TCRdb, only in-frame clones are kept and a portion is missing. The sample has under 300,000 clones, 70% to 90% seen once. The chain employs TRBV5-4 and TRBJ2-1; 13 bases line up with TRBD2. The sample was PBMCs or T cells enriched from blood (not recorded which). This clonotype was sampled from a woman aged 25 to 45 who had recovered from COVID-19. The CDR3 DNA reads as TGTGCCAGCAGCCCCAAACTAGCGGGGGGGATTGAGGAGTTCTTC. This encodes CASSPKLAGGIEEFF.